The TCR beta chain described here comes from a study of cytomegalovirus exposure and HLA in healthy donors. The CDR3 length is 15 residues. From germline, CDR1 is LNHDA and CDR2 SQIVND (reference sequence). The V and J ends lost 3 bases and 6 bases, in that order; junction bases with no gene match: 7. Primers included in the PCR were 60 Vbeta and 13 Jbeta primers. Using immunoSEQ multiplex PCR, the repertoire was profiled, and TCRdb retains in-frame clones only, with some absent. The sample has roughly 190,000 clones, around 86% seen once. This TCR was recovered from a woman between 18 and 30 years old in good health and CMV-seronegative. This rearrangement joins TRBV19 to TRBJ1-5; 8 positions match TRBD1. Sequenced: PBMCs. The CDR3 DNA is TGTGCCAGTAGTATGCAGGGGGCCATGGGTCAGCCCCAGCATTTT. Amino acids: CASSMQGAMGQPQHF. The whole variable domain, remainder taken from reference TRBV19 and TRBJ1-5, is DGGITQSPKYLFRKEGQNVTLSCEQNLNHDAMYWYRQDPGQGLRLIYYSQIVNDFQKGDIAEGYSVSREKKESFPLTVTSAQKNPTAFYLCASSMQGAMGQPQHFGDGTRLSIL.